These 10 T cell receptor beta chains came from one sample sequenced in a study of lymphopenia after photon versus proton radiotherapy. TCRdb's table, derived via immunoSEQ multiplex PCR, lists solely in-frame clones and lacks some. The table records about 6,700 clones, roughly 86% of them present only once. The material was peripheral blood, obtained from a patient treated with photon-based radiotherapy. All receptors come from a man younger than 40 with gastric cancer.

CDR3 sequence reads: CASSLASGRAMETQYF. Written as DNA, the CDR3 is TGTGCCAGCAGCTTGGCTAGCGGGAGGGCCATGGAGACCCAGTACTTC. This chain connects TRBV11-1 to TRBJ2-5; 12 bases fit TRBD2. Per germline, CDR1 SGHAT and CDR2 FQDESV (reference sequence). This CDR3 has 16 residues. J lost 5 bases, V lost 3 bases, and 7 bases had no gene match.

The chain uses TRBV15 and TRBJ2-1; TRBD2 might be the D (5 bases). The germline CDR1 and CDR2 sequences are LNHNV and YYDKDF (reference sequence). The V and J ends lost 3 bases and 8 bases respectively, with 17 bases between them. CDR3 length equals 15 residues. Here the CDR3 reads CATSRPGTMGDEQFF. The CDR3 DNA follows: TGTGCCACCAGCAGGCCGGGAACAATGGGCGATGAGCAGTTCTTC.

This clone was seen once. The chain joins TRBV6-6 to TRBJ1-2, with TRBD1 identical over 8 bases. Germline loops: CDR1 MNHNY, CDR2 SVGAGI (reference sequence). The CDR3 contains 16 residues. V was clipped by 0 bases and J by 3 bases; unmatched bases: 6. CDR3 nucleotide sequence: TGTGCCAGCAGTTACTCGAAGTCAGGGGGCGACTATGGCTACACCTTC. Amino acid sequence: CASSYSKSGGDYGYTF.

The genes are TRBV6-6 and TRBJ1-4, with 10 bases identical to TRBD1. The germline V gene encodes CDR1 MNHNY and CDR2 SVGAGI (reference sequence). This CDR3 has 16 residues. Trimming removed 7 bases from V and 5 bases from J; junction bases left unmatched: 10. DNA of the CDR3: TGTGCCAGCATCCATGGGGGGACAGGGGTAAATGAAAAACTGTTTTTT. Translation: CASIHGGTGVNEKLFF.

The J gene is TRBJ1-3, the V gene TRBV5-1; D ambiguous. Trimming cost V 4 bases and J 0 bases, with 14 bases left between them. In germline, CDR1 is SGHRS, CDR2 YFSETQ. CDR3 length: 16 amino acids. The CDR3 reads CASSQGWAFSGNTIYF. The CDR3 nucleotides read TGCGCCAGCAGCCAAGGGTGGGCCTTCTCTGGAAACACCATATATTTT.

This clone was counted only a few times. The chain uses TRBV9 and TRBJ1-1; a possible D gene is TRBD1 (6 bases). The CDR3 is 14 amino acids. The V gene's germline CDR1 is SGDLS and CDR2 YYNGEE. V lost 1 base, J lost 1 base, and 8 bases lay in between. The CDR3 bases are TGTGCCAGCAGCGTACTACAGGGGAACACTGAAGCTTTCTTT. It is translated as CASSVLQGNTEAFF.

The chain joins TRBV25-1 to TRBJ2-3, with D unresolved. This CDR3 is 12 amino acids long. CDR1 is MGHDK and CDR2 is SYGVNS in the germline V gene. Trimming took 5 bases from V and 5 from J, leaving 8 bases between them. As DNA, the CDR3 is TGTGCCAGCAGTCTTAACCAAGATACGCAGTATTTT. Its protein product is CASSLNQDTQYF.

The chain links TRBV6-1 to TRBJ1-1; D is undetermined. Trimming shortened V by 3 bases and J by 2 bases, and 10 bases separated the two germline ends. Germline V lookup: CDR1 MNHNS, CDR2 SASEGT. There are 14 residues in the CDR3. The CDR3 nucleotides are TGTGCCAGCAGTGACTACAGCGGCAACACTGAAGCTTTCTTT. Amino acid sequence: CASSDYSGNTEAFF.

The chain is built from TRBV2 and TRBJ2-4; D remains unclear. This CDR3 comprises 14 residues. Germline-derived CDR1 and CDR2 are SNHLY and FYNNEI. V dropped 4 bases and J dropped 0 bases, with 7 bases sitting between them. DNA for the CDR3: TGTGCCAGCAGTGCGGTTGGAGCCAAAAACATTCAGTACTTC. It encodes CASSAVGAKNIQYF.

DNA of the CDR3: TGTGCCAGCAGCTTAACACAGGCCACCTTTCAAGAGACCCAGTACTTC. It encodes CASSLTQATFQETQYF. The chain is built from TRBV7-2 and TRBJ2-5; D is possibly TRBD1 (5 bases). Between the trimmed V and J ends, which lost 2 bases and 2 bases, there was a span of 15 bases. The germline V gene has CDR1 SGHTA and CDR2 FQGNSA. The CDR3 spans 16 residues. The whole variable domain, remainder taken from reference TRBV7-2 and TRBJ2-5, is GAGVSQSPSNKVTEKGKDVELRCDPISGHTALYWYRQSLGQGLEFLIYFQGNSAPDKSGLPSDRFSAERTGGSVSTLTIQRTQQEDSAVYLCASSLTQATFQETQYFGPGTRLLVL.